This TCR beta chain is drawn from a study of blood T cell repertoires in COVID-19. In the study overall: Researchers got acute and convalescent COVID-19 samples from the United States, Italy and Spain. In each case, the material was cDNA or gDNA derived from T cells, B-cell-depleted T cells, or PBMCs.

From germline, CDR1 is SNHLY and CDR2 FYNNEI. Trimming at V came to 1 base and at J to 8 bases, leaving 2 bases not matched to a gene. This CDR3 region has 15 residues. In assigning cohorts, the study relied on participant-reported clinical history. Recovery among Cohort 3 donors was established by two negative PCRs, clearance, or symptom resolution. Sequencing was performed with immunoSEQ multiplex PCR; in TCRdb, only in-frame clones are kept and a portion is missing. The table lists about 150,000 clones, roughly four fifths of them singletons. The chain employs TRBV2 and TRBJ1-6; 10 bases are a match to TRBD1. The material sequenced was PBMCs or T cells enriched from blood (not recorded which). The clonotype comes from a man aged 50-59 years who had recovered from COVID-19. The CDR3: CASSEETGGYSPLHF. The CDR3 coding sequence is TGTGCCAGCAGTGAAGAGACAGGGGGCTATTCACCCCTCCACTTT.